The 19 T cell receptor beta chains presented below share a single source sample, sequenced in a study of blood T cells in healthy people across ages (dated by TCRdb to the mid-2010s). Receptors were amplified or captured by 5' RACE. The sequencer was an Illumina HiSeq 2500. A second PCR of roughly 7 to 11 cycles was performed with a sample-barcoded 5' primer and a J-beta primer mix. TCRdb reanalyzed the raw reads on its own, using fastp at Q25 for trimming and MiXCR for clone calling, and kept in-frame beta chains. A single entry per CDR3 protein holds the most common genes and DNA from its merged rows. The sample contains 550,000 to 700,000 distinct CDR3 sequences, 25% to 30% of them found a single time. The top ten constitute approximately 17% of the sample. The sample consisted of blood. The origin of the receptors is a woman in her 70s in good health.

This clonotype showed up just a few times. The chain recombines TRBV20-1 with TRBJ2-2; D might be TRBD1 or TRBD2, each matching 6 bases. The CDR3 sequence is 14 residues long. Between the trimmed V and J ends, which lost 2 bases and 6 bases, there was a span of 13 bases. The germline V gene encodes CDR1 DFQATT and CDR2 SNEGSKA (reference sequence). The CDR3: CSARTSGGAGELFF. CDR3 bases: TGCAGTGCTAGAACTTCCGGGGGCGCCGGGGAGCTGTTTTTT.

Here the CDR3 DNA reads TGTGCCAGCAGCTTTAACCAGGACACCATATATTTT. This gives the protein CASSFNQDTIYF. V and J are TRBV11-2 and TRBJ1-3; no clear D. Germline V CDR1 and CDR2: SGHAT, FQNNGV. This CDR3 is built from 12 residues. V lost 3 bases, J lost 8 bases, and 8 bases lay in between.

In this sample, this clonotype turned up a few times. Compared with germline, one end of the junction differs, possibly owing to a read error. The genes are TRBV2 and TRBJ2-3; tentatively, D is TRBD2 (5 bases). The germline V gene has CDR1 SNHLY and CDR2 FYNNEI. The CDR3 contains 14 residues. The CDR3 sequence is CASKERRSPDTRYF. The CDR3 bases are TGTGCCAGCAAGGAGCGGAGGAGTCCAGATACGCGGTATTTT.

This clonotype was seen a single time. The chain employs TRBV19 and TRBJ2-7; TRBD1 agrees at 9 bases. The CDR3 has 15 amino acids. With V trimmed by 5 bases and J by 3 bases, 8 bases remained unmatched. Germline assignment: CDR1 LNHDA and CDR2 SQIVND (reference sequence). This chain's CDR3 is CASSQQGALFYEQYF. The CDR3 DNA reads TGTGCCAGTAGTCAACAGGGGGCCCTGTTCTACGAGCAGTACTTC.

The J gene is TRBJ2-5, the V gene TRBV12-3 or TRBV12-4; the D is unclear. V shed 5 bases and J shed 6 bases, with 13 bases lying between them. The CDR3 has 13 amino acids. CDR3 sequence reads: CASSRGRAQTQYF. As DNA, the CDR3 is TGTGCCAGCAGTCGCGGAAGGGCCCAGACCCAGTACTTC.

The V gene is TRBV13, the J gene TRBJ1-1, with D possibly matching TRBD1 (5 bases). The germline V gene has CDR1 PRHDT and CDR2 FYEKMQ (reference sequence). The V gene lost 3 bases and the J gene lost 3 bases, with 11 bases spanning the gap. This CDR3 spans 14 amino acids. CDR3 DNA: TGTGCCAGCAGCTTTTCAAAGGGACACACTGAAGCTTTCTTT. As protein: CASSFSKGHTEAFF.

V usage is TRBV6-2 or TRBV6-3 and J usage is TRBJ2-7; 7 bases match TRBD1. In germline, CDR1 is MNHEY, CDR2 SVGEGT. This CDR3 contains 14 residues. With V trimmed by 5 bases and J by 6 bases, 10 bases remained unmatched. CDR3 nucleotides: TGTGCCAGCAGTCATCGACAGGGAAGGTCCGAGCAGTACTTC. Its protein is CASSHRQGRSEQYF.

Written as DNA, the CDR3 is TGTGCCGGTTGCAGGGGGAGCAATCAGCCCCAGCATTTT. Translating gives CAGCRGSNQPQHF. The chain employs TRBV28 and TRBJ1-5, with 7 nucleotides matching TRBD1. Germline CDR1 is MDHEN and CDR2 is SYDVKM. With V trimmed by 11 bases and J by 1 base, 5 bases remained unmatched. The CDR3 is 13 residues long.

This clonotype was counted only a few times. V usage is TRBV7-2 and J usage is TRBJ2-5; a possible D gene is TRBD2 (6 bases). The DNA matches TRBJ2-1 better at its end, which makes the J call doubtful. The CDR3 has 16 amino acids. The germline gives CDR1 SGHTA, CDR2 FQGNSA. The CDR3 DNA follows: TGTGCCAGCAGCTTAGGGACCTGGGACTCCGTAGATGAGCAGTTCTTC. Amino acid sequence: CASSLGTWDSVDEQFF.

The chain is built from TRBV5-6 and TRBJ2-3; D gene uncertain. This CDR3 has 16 amino acids. The germline CDR1 and CDR2 sequences are SGHDT and YYEEEE. The V end was cut by 4 bases, the J end by 2 bases, with 17 bases between. The CDR3 nucleotides read TGTGCCAGCAGCCTACAAGGGTCAGTTGCCACAGATACGCAGTATTTT. This encodes CASSLQGSVATDTQYF. Supplemented by reference TRBV5-6 and TRBJ2-3, the full variable domain reads DAGVTQSPTHLIKTRGQQVTLRCSPKSGHDTVSWYQQALGQGPQFIFQYYEEEERQRGNFPDRFSGHQFPNYSSELNVNALLLGDSALYLCASSLQGSVATDTQYFGPGTRLTVL.

The chain is built from TRBV6-4 and TRBJ2-1, with D unclear. In germline, CDR1 is MRHNA, CDR2 SNTAGT. Trimming cost V 0 bases and J 6 bases, with 9 bases left between them. The CDR3 has 14 residues. CDR3 bases: TGTGCCAGCAGTGACTCGAATAGAGCCAATGAGCAGTTCTTC. It is translated as CASSDSNRANEQFF.

The CDR3 loop is CASTSRAKNIQYF. The CDR3 DNA sequence: TGTGCCAGCACCAGCCGAGCCAAAAACATTCAGTACTTC. This chain connects TRBV7-2 to TRBJ2-4; D ambiguous. Trimming removed 7 bases at V and 0 bases at J, with 7 bases between. The CDR3 is 13 amino acids. Germline assignment: CDR1 SGHTA and CDR2 FQGNSA.

This clonotype was detected many times. The chain links TRBV7-2 to TRBJ2-1; 7 nucleotides agree with TRBD2. The V gene's germline CDR1 is SGHTA and CDR2 FQGNSA. The V segment lost 1 base and the J segment 0 bases; nucleotides outside the gene matches: 0. The CDR3 is made up of 15 amino acids. This chain's CDR3 is CASSLVAGSYNEQFF. CDR3 DNA sequence: TGTGCCAGCAGCTTAGTAGCGGGCTCCTACAATGAGCAGTTCTTC.

This clonotype was observed a few times. The chain carries TRBV5-5 and TRBJ2-5, with 13 bases identical to TRBD2. With 4 bases clipped from V and 5 bases from J, the junction kept 8 bases outside the gene matches. The germline V gene has CDR1 SGHKS and CDR2 YYEKEE (reference sequence). The CDR3 contains 16 residues. The CDR3: CASSIRLAGGRETQYF. The CDR3, as DNA: TGTGCCAGCAGCATCCGACTAGCGGGGGGTCGGGAGACCCAGTACTTC.

The V and J genes are TRBV2 and TRBJ2-1; D unclear. The CDR3 loop spans 11 amino acids. V lost 8 bases to trimming and J lost 4 bases, with 6 bases between them. The germline V gene has CDR1 SNHLY and CDR2 FYNNEI. CDR3 nucleotides: TGTGCCAGCGGTATTTACAATGAGCAGTTCTTC. It specifies CASGIYNEQFF.

V usage is TRBV15 and J usage is TRBJ2-5; D is possibly TRBD1 or TRBD2 (6 bases each). The end of the DNA fits TRBJ2-1 better, so the J call may be wrong. The V gene's germline CDR1 is LNHNV and CDR2 YYDKDF (reference sequence). There are 14 residues in the CDR3. In DNA form, the CDR3 reads TGTGCCACCAGCAGAGTAGGGGGACTCAATGAGCAGTTCTTC. Its translation: CATSRVGGLNEQFF.

This clonotype was found a few times. This chain links TRBV5-1 with TRBJ2-5; D might be TRBD2 (6 bases). CDR1 SGHRS and CDR2 YFSETQ come from the germline V gene. V lost 7 bases and J lost 5, with 21 bases in between. CDR3 length equals 15 residues. The CDR3 region is CASLHGGRKGETQYF. The CDR3 coding sequence is TGCGCCAGCCTCCATGGAGGGAGGAAGGGTGAGACCCAGTACTTC.

This clonotype was picked up a small number of times. V and J are TRBV6-5 and TRBJ1-5, with D perhaps TRBD1 (5 bases). Germline CDR1 and CDR2: MNHEY and SVGAGI. Trimming removed 8 bases at V and 3 bases at J, with 14 bases between. This CDR3 is 14 amino acids long. CDR3 sequence reads: CASRADSSNQPQHF. CDR3 DNA: TGTGCCAGCCGTGCCGACAGTTCCAATCAGCCCCAGCATTTT.

This chain links TRBV7-2 with TRBJ2-5; TRBD2 aligns across 7 bases. The CDR3 has 15 residues. CDR1 and CDR2 from the germline V gene are SGHTA and FQGNSA. V shed 1 base and J 2 bases; nucleotides not matched to a gene: 4. The CDR3 nucleotides read TGTGCCAGCAGCTTAGGGCTAGCGGAACAAGAGACCCAGTACTTC. It yields the protein CASSLGLAEQETQYF.